The source of this T cell receptor (beta chain) is a study of blood T cell repertoires in COVID-19. Turning to the study itself: The United States, Italy and Spain supplied acute and convalescent COVID-19 samples. PBMCs, B-cell-depleted T cells, or T cells were the source of the cDNA or gDNA that made up the material.

CDR1 is SGHAT and CDR2 is FQNNGV in the germline V gene. V was cut by 4 bases and J by 5 bases, with 17 bases left in between. There are 15 residues in the CDR3. Seattle enrolled patients during active infection and tracked them longitudinally. The table came from immunoSEQ multiplex PCR; TCRdb's copy has only in-frame clones and leaves some out. Of 300,000 to 350,000 clones listed, roughly 90% are singletons. The receptor was isolated from a woman in her 30s with COVID-19, enrolled during active disease. This chain connects TRBV11-2 to TRBJ2-5, with D possibly being TRBD1 (5 bases). The sample taken for sequencing was peripheral blood. The CDR3: CASSYPTPGSETQYF. Written as DNA, the CDR3 is TGTGCCAGCAGCTACCCCACCCCAGGGTCCGAGACCCAGTACTTC. The entire variable domain, with the rest obtained from reference TRBV11-2 and TRBJ2-5, is as follows: EAGVAQSPRYKIIEKRQSVAFWCNPISGHATLYWYQQILGQGPKLLIQFQNNGVVDDSQLPKDRFSAERLKGVDSTLKIQPAKLEDSAVYLCASSYPTPGSETQYFGPGTRLLVL.